The TCR beta chain described here comes from a study of T cell clonotyping in hematopoietic cell transplantation. This table comes from immunoSEQ multiplex PCR, and its TCRdb copy is limited to in-frame clones, with some not included. The data show about 29,000 clones, roughly 90% seen once. CDR1 and CDR2 (germline): MNHNS, SASEGT. This CDR3 has 14 amino acids. J was trimmed by 3 bases and V by 7 bases; bases with no gene match: 9. The sequence derives from a female patient between 50 and 59 years old who had an allogeneic stem cell transplant from a related donor, so the T cells may come from the graft donor. Some clones in this sample may be carry-over from other donors' samples. The rearrangement links TRBV6-1 to TRBJ2-7, with 7 bases aligning to TRBD1. The starting material was PBMCs, obtained 100 days after allogeneic stem cell transplant. CDR3: CASTRDSDHYEQYF. The CDR3 bases are TGTGCCAGCACCCGGGACAGTGACCACTACGAGCAGTACTTC.